Presented here are 5 T cell receptor beta chains from one specimen sequenced in a study of cytomegalovirus exposure and HLA in healthy donors. Method: immunoSEQ multiplex PCR; TCRdb's copy keeps in-frame clones and lacks some. The table has about 160,000 clones, about 86% seen once. The specimen was PBMCs. Receptors were obtained from a woman between 18 and 30 years old in good health and CMV-seronegative.

CDR3 in DNA: TGTGCCAGCAGCCCGCCAGCGGGGCCTGGCACAGATACGCAGTATTTT. Protein: CASSPPAGPGTDTQYF. The rearrangement joins TRBV7-9 to TRBJ2-3, with 7 bases matching TRBD2. J gave up 1 base and V 5 bases, and 9 bases lay outside the gene matches. Germline-derived CDR1 and CDR2 are SEHNR and FQNEAQ (reference sequence). This CDR3 is 16 amino acids long.

The chain links TRBV2 to TRBJ2-1; TRBD1 is a possible D gene (6 bases). Germline V gives CDR1 SNHLY, CDR2 FYNNEI. The germline V and J ends were trimmed by 4 bases and 2 bases, with 6 bases remaining between them. This CDR3 comprises 13 residues. The CDR3 sequence is CASSGGPYNEQFF. As DNA, the CDR3 is TGTGCCAGCAGTGGGGGGCCCTACAATGAGCAGTTCTTC. Looking up the rest from reference TRBV2 and TRBJ2-1 gives the full variable domain: EPEVTQTPSHQVTQMGQEVILRCVPISNHLYFYWYRQILGQKVEFLVSFYNNEISEKSEIFDDQFSVERPDGSNFTLKIRSTKLEDSAMYFCASSGGPYNEQFFGPGTRLTVL.

The genes are TRBV2 and TRBJ1-4, with a possible D match to TRBD1 (5 bases). The V gene's germline CDR1 is SNHLY and CDR2 FYNNEI. Deletions cut 5 bases from V and 0 bases from J, with 13 bases between. This CDR3 has 16 amino acids. CDR3: CASSSGDRATNEKLFF. In DNA form, the CDR3 reads TGTGCCAGCAGTTCGGGGGACCGGGCAACTAATGAAAAACTGTTTTTT.

This clone was picked up a small number of times. The V call is TRBV7-2, the J call TRBJ1-1; possibly TRBD1 for D (6 bases). Germline V gives CDR1 SGHTA, CDR2 FQGNSA. This CDR3 is 13 amino acids long. V shed 4 bases and J shed 0 bases, with 6 bases lying between them. The CDR3 bases are TGTGCCAGCAGCTGGACAGTGAACACTGAAGCTTTCTTT. Its translation: CASSWTVNTEAFF. Full variable domain (remainder filled in from reference TRBV7-2 and TRBJ1-1): GAGVSQSPSNKVTEKGKDVELRCDPISGHTALYWYRQSLGQGLEFLIYFQGNSAPDKSGLPSDRFSAERTGGSVSTLTIQRTQQEDSAVYLCASSWTVNTEAFFGQGTRLTVV.

The chain couples TRBV9 to TRBJ2-1; 8 bases line up with TRBD1. Germline lookup yields CDR1 SGDLS and CDR2 YYNGEE. This CDR3 region has 17 residues. With 5 bases clipped from V and 1 base from J, the junction kept 11 bases outside the gene matches. The CDR3 here is CASSLFGQGDSYNEQFF. CDR3 nucleotide sequence: TGTGCCAGCAGTCTCTTCGGACAGGGTGATTCCTACAATGAGCAGTTCTTC. The full variable domain, completed using reference TRBV9 and TRBJ2-1, is DSGVTQTPKHLITATGQRVTLRCSPRSGDLSVYWYQQSLDQGLQFLIQYYNGEERAKGNILERFSAQQFPDLHSELNLSSLELGDSALYFCASSLFGQGDSYNEQFFGPGTRLTVL.